The 3 T cell receptor beta chains given below trace back to one sample, sequenced in a study of cytomegalovirus exposure and HLA in healthy donors. PCR used 60 Vbeta primers and 13 Jbeta primers. Profiled with immunoSEQ multiplex PCR; TCRdb holds only in-frame clones, not every one. The repertoire includes 200,000 or so clones, around 75% of them detected once, and 6.3% sits in the top ten. Sequenced material: PBMCs. The source of these receptors is a middle-aged man in good health and CMV-seropositive.

This chain uses TRBV7-8 with TRBJ1-1, with D perhaps matching TRBD1 (5 bases). The CDR3 is 13 amino acids. Trimming shortened V by 8 bases and J by 4 bases, and 14 bases separated the two germline ends. CDR1 and CDR2 from the germline V gene are SGHVS and FQNEAQ. The CDR3 loop reads CASLYGGGTEAFF. CDR3 sequence (DNA): TGTGCCAGCTTATACGGGGGGGGCACTGAAGCTTTCTTT. The full variable domain, with the rest looked up from reference TRBV7-8 and TRBJ1-1, is GAGVSQSPRYKVAKRGQDVALRCDPISGHVSLFWYQQALGQGPEFLTYFQNEAQLDKSGLPSDRFFAERPEGSVSTLKIQRTQQEDSAVYLCASLYGGGTEAFFGQGTRLTVV.

On this clone: The DNA is omitted, as the CDR3 cannot be located on it reliably, and the CDR3 follows TCRdb's listing. The chain employs TRBV11-2 and TRBJ1-2; the D call TRBD1 from the table was never checked on the DNA. The CDR3 is 14 amino acids in total, end residues counted. Germline CDR1 is SGHAT and CDR2 is FQNNGV. CDR3 region: CASRVGTGASNPTF.

This clone is a singleton in its sample. The chain employs TRBV7-9 and TRBJ2-7; maybe TRBD2 (6 bases). Germline CDR1 SEHNR, CDR2 FQNEAQ (reference sequence). Trimming left V 1 base short and J 4 bases short, with 14 bases between. The length of the CDR3 is 15 residues. The CDR3 reads CASSLGVGGPYEQYF. Here the CDR3 DNA reads TGTGCCAGCAGCTTAGGGGTCGGGGGACCTTACGAGCAGTACTTC.